Below are 13 T cell receptor beta chains sequenced from a single sample in a study of blood T cell repertoires in COVID-19. Method: immunoSEQ multiplex PCR; TCRdb's copy keeps in-frame clones and lacks some. The table includes over 150,000 clones, 70% to 90% detected once. The sample consisted of peripheral blood. Receptor source: a man in his fifties with COVID-19, enrolled during active disease.

The chain employs TRBV10-3 and TRBJ2-5, with 14 bases lining up with TRBD2. Germline V CDR1 and CDR2: ENHRY, SYGVKD. V trimming: 4 bases; J trimming: 2 bases; junction bases outside the gene matches: 3. This CDR3 contains 16 residues. This chain's CDR3 is CAISAGTSGGQETQYF. CDR3 bases: TGTGCCATCAGTGCCGGGACTAGCGGGGGTCAAGAGACCCAGTACTTC.

The chain joins TRBV3-1 (or the pseudogene TRBV3-2) to TRBJ2-5, with 11 bases identical to TRBD2. The V gene's germline CDR1 is LGHDT and CDR2 YNNKEL (reference sequence). The CDR3 runs to 15 residues. The V segment lost 0 bases and the J segment 5 bases; nucleotides outside the gene matches: 2. The CDR3 protein is CASSQEPSGGETQYF. The CDR3 DNA is TGTGCCAGCAGCCAAGAACCTAGCGGGGGGGAGACCCAGTACTTC.

The V call is TRBV19, the J call TRBJ1-1; D is undetermined. From germline, CDR1 is LNHDA and CDR2 SQIVND (reference sequence). The CDR3 is made up of 15 amino acids. V was pared by 5 bases and J by 3 bases, with 16 bases between. The CDR3 DNA sequence: TGTGCCAGTAGTGGCACACAACCGTATGACACTGAAGCTTTCTTT. As protein: CASSGTQPYDTEAFF.

The J gene is TRBJ2-2, the V gene TRBV3-1 (or the pseudogene TRBV3-2), with D possibly TRBD2 on 5 matching bases. Trimming stripped 0 bases from V and 4 bases from J, with 9 bases between. The CDR3 length is 15 residues. Per the germline V gene, CDR1 is LGHDT and CDR2 is YNNKEL (reference sequence). The CDR3 loop reads CASSQDEGTTGELFF. CDR3 nucleotides: TGTGCCAGCAGCCAAGATGAGGGCACCACCGGGGAGCTGTTTTTT.

The chain has TRBV3-1 (or the pseudogene TRBV3-2) and TRBJ2-5, with D maybe TRBD2 (6 bases). This CDR3 is 14 amino acids long. Germline CDR1 and CDR2: LGHDT and YNNKEL (reference sequence). Trimming left V 0 bases short and J 7 bases short, with 12 bases between. For the CDR3, the DNA is TGTGCCAGCAGCCAAGAGGGCCTGGGGGGGACCCAGTACTTC. This gives the protein CASSQEGLGGTQYF.

V usage is TRBV6-1 and J usage is TRBJ1-2; D unclear. Trimming pared 2 bases from V and 0 bases from J, leaving 7 bases between. Germline CDR1 reads MNHNS; CDR2 reads SASEGT. The CDR3 is 14 amino acids. This CDR3 reads CASSEYSPNYGYTF. The CDR3, as DNA: TGTGCCAGCAGTGAATATTCCCCTAACTATGGCTACACCTTC.

This clone was detected only a few times. The J gene is TRBJ2-1, the V gene TRBV7-9; D is undetermined. CDR1 is SEHNR, CDR2 FQNEAQ, per germline (reference sequence). Deletions cut 1 base from V and 1 base from J, with 8 bases between. This CDR3 is built from 15 residues. CDR3 nucleotides: TGTGCCAGCAGCTTAGACGGTATATCCTACAATGAGCAGTTCTTC. This codes for CASSLDGISYNEQFF.

V gene TRBV7-8 combines with J gene TRBJ2-7, with a possible D match to TRBD2 (6 bases). The germline V and J ends were trimmed by 0 bases and 1 base, with 10 bases remaining between them. The CDR3 has 15 residues. Looked up from germline, CDR1 is SGHVS and CDR2 is FQNEAQ. CDR3 protein: CASSLAGGGSYEQYF. CDR3 nucleotides: TGTGCCAGCAGCTTAGCGGGAGGAGGGTCCTACGAGCAGTACTTC.

As for this clone: Mismatch with germline at one junction end may stem from a read error. V gene TRBV6-2 or TRBV6-3 combines with J gene TRBJ2-7, with 12 bases aligning to TRBD2. Germline lookup yields CDR1 MNHEY and CDR2 SVGEGT. This CDR3 has 16 residues. Here the CDR3 DNA reads TGTGCCAGCAGTTACTCGACTAGCGGGGGAGCGTACGGGCAGTACTTC. Translated, it gives CASSYSTSGGAYGQYF.

The V gene is TRBV19, the J gene TRBJ2-6, with 10 nucleotides matching TRBD1. V lost 8 bases, J lost 1 base, and 5 bases stayed unmatched. The CDR3 has 16 amino acids. Per germline, CDR1 LNHDA and CDR2 SQIVND (reference sequence). The CDR3: CASRGTGESGANVLTF. In nucleotides, the CDR3 is TGTGCCAGTCGGGGGACAGGGGAATCTGGGGCCAACGTCCTGACTTTC.

The chain is built from TRBV5-1 and TRBJ2-2, with 8 nucleotides matching TRBD2. The CDR3 has 15 amino acids. V shed 5 bases and J 1 base; nucleotides not matched to a gene: 4. Germline V lookup: CDR1 SGHRS, CDR2 YFSETQ. CDR3 loop: CASSSSGWNTGELFF. CDR3 bases: TGCGCCAGCAGTTCTAGCGGGTGGAACACCGGGGAGCTGTTTTTT.

This chain connects TRBV10-3 to TRBJ2-6, with 8 bases identical to TRBD1. With V trimmed by 0 bases and J by 10 bases, 2 bases remained unmatched. The germline gives CDR1 ENHRY, CDR2 SYGVKD. This CDR3 comprises 14 residues. The CDR3 loop is CAISESDRGNVLTF. The CDR3 nucleotides are TGTGCCATCAGTGAGTCAGACAGGGGTAACGTCCTGACTTTC.

The chain uses TRBV19 and TRBJ1-2; no firm D call. Germline V gene sequence: CDR1 LNHDA, CDR2 SQIVND (reference sequence). The V end lost 4 bases, the J end lost 0 bases, and 9 bases lay between the germline ends. The CDR3 extends over 14 amino acids. The CDR3 is CASSKARTNYGYTF. DNA for the CDR3: TGTGCCAGTAGTAAGGCCAGGACTAACTATGGCTACACCTTC.